The 11 T cell receptor beta chains given below trace back to one sample, sequenced in a study of technical replicates of blood from several donors. Using immunoSEQ multiplex PCR, the repertoire was profiled, and TCRdb retains in-frame clones only, with some absent. Of 75,000 to 100,000 clones listed, about 95% are singletons. The sample was T cells isolated from PBMCs. These receptors were obtained from a human donor in good health.

The chain links TRBV27 to TRBJ2-6, with unresolved D. The V end was cut by 5 bases, the J end by 1 base, with 3 bases between. CDR1 MNHEY and CDR2 SMNVEV come from the germline V gene (reference sequence). The CDR3 runs to 13 residues. DNA of the CDR3: TGTGCCAGCAGTCCATCTGGGGCCAACGTCCTGACTTTC. Protein product: CASSPSGANVLTF.

The chain is built from TRBV4-3 and TRBJ2-1; TRBD1 matches 11 bases. V was pared by 4 bases and J by 0 bases, with 11 bases of the junction left unmatched. Germline CDR1 is LGHNA and CDR2 is YSLEER. The CDR3 is made up of 19 amino acids. The CDR3 here is CASSPRDRGIPFSYNEQFF. For the CDR3, the DNA is TGCGCCAGCAGCCCCCGGGACAGGGGGATACCCTTCTCCTACAATGAGCAGTTCTTC.

The chain combines TRBV11-2 with TRBJ2-1; maybe TRBD2 (6 bases). The germline CDR1 and CDR2 sequences are SGHAT and FQNNGV. This CDR3 has 18 residues. Trimming removed 5 bases from V and 2 bases from J, with 22 bases in between. The DNA for the CDR3 is TGTGCCAGCAGCCCAAATTCCCCACGGCGGGGAACCTACAATGAGCAGTTCTTC. Its protein product is CASSPNSPRRGTYNEQFF. Based on the CDR3 plus reference TRBV11-2 and TRBJ2-1, the full variable domain is EAGVAQSPRYKIIEKRQSVAFWCNPISGHATLYWYQQILGQGPKLLIQFQNNGVVDDSQLPKDRFSAERLKGVDSTLKIQPAKLEDSAVYLCASSPNSPRRGTYNEQFFGPGTRLTVL.

V is TRBV19 and J is TRBJ1-4; 8 nucleotides match TRBD1. The V segment lost 5 bases and the J segment 4 bases; nucleotides outside the gene matches: 18. The germline CDR1 and CDR2 sequences are LNHDA and SQIVND (reference sequence). This CDR3 is built from 19 residues. CDR3 protein: CASSLHSDRELGLNEKLFF. The CDR3 DNA reads TGTGCCAGTAGTCTTCACTCGGACAGGGAATTAGGCCTTAATGAAAAACTGTTTTTT.

This clone was detected only once. The rearrangement uses TRBV18 and TRBJ1-2; D may be TRBD1 (5 bases). CDR1 KGHSH and CDR2 LQKENI come from the germline V gene. The CDR3 is made up of 13 amino acids. Trimming removed 2 bases at V and 3 bases at J, with 7 bases between. The CDR3, as DNA: TGTGCCAGCTCACCAACAGGAGACTATGGCTACACCTTC. This codes for CASSPTGDYGYTF.

The chain has TRBV6-5 and TRBJ2-5, with 7 bases matching TRBD1. The CDR3 consists of 12 residues. The germline V gene has CDR1 MNHEY and CDR2 SVGAGI. Losses at the gene ends were 5 bases for V and 4 bases for J; bases not matched to a gene: 1. CDR3 loop: CASSRQGETQYF. The DNA of the CDR3 is TGTGCCAGCAGTCGACAGGGAGAGACCCAGTACTTC.

This chain uses TRBV4-1 with TRBJ2-5; TRBD2 matches at 10 bases. Trimming at V came to 1 base and at J to 9 bases, leaving 8 bases not matched to a gene. This CDR3 is built from 15 residues. The germline CDR1 and CDR2 sequences are MGHRA and YSYEKL. The chain's CDR3 is CASSQALAGVLAQYF. The CDR3 bases are TGCGCCAGCAGCCAAGCGCTAGCGGGAGTTTTGGCCCAGTACTTC.

The V and J genes are TRBV9 and TRBJ2-7, with TRBD1 matching over 9 bases. From germline, CDR1 is SGDLS and CDR2 YYNGEE. V shed 3 bases, J shed 4 bases, and the junction held 8 bases outside the gene matches. The CDR3 runs to 15 residues. CDR3 in amino acids: CASSEPDRGKYEQYF. The CDR3 DNA follows: TGTGCCAGCAGCGAACCGGACAGGGGCAAGTACGAGCAGTACTTC.

The rearrangement uses TRBV6-1 and TRBJ1-2; D is unclear. Trimming removed 6 bases at V and 6 bases at J, with 14 bases between. The CDR3 extends over 13 amino acids. CDR1 MNHNS and CDR2 SASEGT come from the germline V gene. CDR3 region: CASRIHGRDGYTF. As DNA, the CDR3 is TGTGCCAGCAGAATTCATGGGCGCGATGGCTACACCTTC.

The V gene is TRBV27, the J gene TRBJ2-1; TRBD1 agrees at 8 bases. The J segment lost 7 bases and the V segment lost 4 bases, leaving 3 bases of the junction unmatched. From germline, CDR1 is MNHEY and CDR2 SMNVEV (reference sequence). The CDR3 covers 13 residues. The CDR3 loop is CASSYDRGNEQFF. CDR3 bases: TGTGCCAGCAGTTACGACAGGGGAAATGAGCAGTTCTTC.

The chain has TRBV11-2 and TRBJ2-5; weak D call: TRBD1 (5 bases). The V and J ends lost 7 bases and 2 bases respectively, with 17 bases between them. From germline, CDR1 is SGHAT and CDR2 FQNNGV. The CDR3 spans 15 residues. DNA for the CDR3: TGTGCCAGCACTCCGCCAGGGATCGGGCAAGAGACCCAGTACTTC. It yields the protein CASTPPGIGQETQYF.